This TCR beta chain was sequenced for a study of T cell repertoires in cytomegalovirus infection. Overall study: Recently identified HLA-C-restricted CMV epitopes were among the peptides used. It can be stated that public TCR beta signatures indicated CMV infection as well as a matching HLA type. General observations from the study: Carriage of CMV together with the relevant HLA was identifiable through cumulative public TCR beta family frequency. CMV-specific HLA-C-restricted TCR beta clonotypes dominated the ex vivo response.

TCRdb fed the reads into MiXCR, producing one record per CDR3 protein. The repertoire includes 140,000 to 150,000 distinct CDR3 sequences, around 30% of them detected once, and about 56% sits in the top ten. Germline CDR1 and CDR2: MDHEN and SYDVKM. Trimming removed 3 bases at V and 4 bases at J, with 11 bases between. The CDR3 contains 14 residues. This clonotype showed up just once. Antigen: not known. The chain employs TRBV28 and TRBJ2-3, with D possibly TRBD2 on 6 matching bases. Here the sequenced sample was CD8+ T cells from cultured PBMCs, taken from culture after CMV antigen stimulation. This TCR was recovered from a human donor in good health (CMV status not recorded). Some clones in this sample may be carry-over from other donors' samples. The CDR3 DNA is TGTGCCAGCAGTTTCACTAGCATGCCAGATACGCAGTATTTT. Its protein product is CASSFTSMPDTQYF. Full variable domain (missing parts from reference TRBV28 and TRBJ2-3): DVKVTQSSRYLVKRTGEKVFLECVQDMDHENMFWYRQDPGLGLRLIYFSYDVKMKEKGDIPEGYSVSREKKERFSLILESASTNQTSMYLCASSFTSMPDTQYFGPGTRLTVL.